This T cell receptor (beta chain) was observed in a study of blood T cell repertoires in COVID-19. For the study at large: Acute and convalescent COVID-19 samples came from the United States, Italy and Spain. PBMCs, B-cell-depleted T cells, or T cells provided the cDNA or gDNA that made up the material.

This CDR3 is 14 amino acids long. Germline CDR1 reads MNHEY; CDR2 reads SMNVEV (reference sequence). V shed 5 bases and J 0 bases; nucleotides not matched to a gene: 3. In the study's own analysis: Estimation of nucleated cell counts relied on the amplification of reference gene primers. Sequenced by immunoSEQ multiplex PCR; TCRdb stores in-frame clones only, minus some. V and J calls plus clone size are reproduced from that table; the DNA served to infer D and trimming. The sample gives 85,000 to 90,000 clones, about 87% of which show up once; under 1.2% is in the top ten. The chain employs TRBV27 and TRBJ1-1; 7 bases match TRBD1. The TCR was taken from a human donor in a cohort sampled during active COVID-19. Sequencing was carried out using peripheral blood. CDR3 residues: CASSHRGMNTEAFF. The CDR3 DNA reads TGTGCCAGCAGTCACAGGGGAATGAACACTGAAGCTTTCTTT.